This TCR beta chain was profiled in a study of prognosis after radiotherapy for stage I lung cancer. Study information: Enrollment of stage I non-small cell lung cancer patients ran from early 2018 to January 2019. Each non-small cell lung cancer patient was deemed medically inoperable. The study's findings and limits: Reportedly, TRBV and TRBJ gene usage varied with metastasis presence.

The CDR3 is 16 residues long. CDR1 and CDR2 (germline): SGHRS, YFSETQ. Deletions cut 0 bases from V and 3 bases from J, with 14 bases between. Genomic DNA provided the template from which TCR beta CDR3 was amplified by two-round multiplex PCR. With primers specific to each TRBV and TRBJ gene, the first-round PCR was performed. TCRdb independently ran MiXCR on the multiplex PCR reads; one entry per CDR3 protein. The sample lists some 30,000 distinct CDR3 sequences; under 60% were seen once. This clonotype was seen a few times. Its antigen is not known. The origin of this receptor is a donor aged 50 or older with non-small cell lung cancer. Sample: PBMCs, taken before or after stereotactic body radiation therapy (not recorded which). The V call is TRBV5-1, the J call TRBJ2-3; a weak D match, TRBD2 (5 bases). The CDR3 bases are TGCGCCAGCAGCTTGGCCGCTCTAGCTCCGACAGATACGCAGTATTTT. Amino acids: CASSLAALAPTDTQYF.